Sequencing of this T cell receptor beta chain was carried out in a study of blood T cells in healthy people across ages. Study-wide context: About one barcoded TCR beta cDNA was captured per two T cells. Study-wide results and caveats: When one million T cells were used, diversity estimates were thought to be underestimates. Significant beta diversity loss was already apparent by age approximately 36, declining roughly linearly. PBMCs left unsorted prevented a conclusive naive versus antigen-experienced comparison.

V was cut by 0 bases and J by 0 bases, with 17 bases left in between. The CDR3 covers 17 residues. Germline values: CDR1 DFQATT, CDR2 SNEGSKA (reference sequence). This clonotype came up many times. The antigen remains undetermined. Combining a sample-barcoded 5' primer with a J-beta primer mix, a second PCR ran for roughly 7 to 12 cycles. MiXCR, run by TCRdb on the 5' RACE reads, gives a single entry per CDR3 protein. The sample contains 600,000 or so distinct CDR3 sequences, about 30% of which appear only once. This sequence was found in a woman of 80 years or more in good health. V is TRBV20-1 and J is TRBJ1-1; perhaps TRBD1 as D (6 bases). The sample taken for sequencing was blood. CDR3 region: CSARDWQGSRMNTEAFF. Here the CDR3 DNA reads TGCAGTGCTAGAGATTGGCAGGGGTCTCGGATGAACACTGAAGCTTTCTTT.